This T cell receptor beta chain was sequenced during a study of T-cell reconstitution after alpha-beta-depleted transplantation in children. The authors prepared the TCRbeta library with unique molecular identifiers. Using its own MiXCR run on the PCR reads, TCRdb lists one record per CDR3 protein. The sample holds a few hundred thousand distinct CDR3 sequences, approximately 12% seen once. V lost 6 bases, J lost 0 bases, and 5 bases stayed unmatched. Germline-derived CDR1 and CDR2 are DFQATT and SNEGSKA (reference sequence). This CDR3 region has 14 residues. This clonotype was obtained from a human donor who donated a stem cell graft to a child with combined immunodeficiency. The source material was PBMCs from the stem cell graft donor, sampled from the stem cell graft. The chain combines TRBV20-1 with TRBJ1-5, with TRBD1 matching over 7 bases. The CDR3 region is CSARGQLSNQPQHF. Here the CDR3 DNA reads TGCAGTGCCAGGGGACAGCTTAGCAATCAGCCCCAGCATTTT.